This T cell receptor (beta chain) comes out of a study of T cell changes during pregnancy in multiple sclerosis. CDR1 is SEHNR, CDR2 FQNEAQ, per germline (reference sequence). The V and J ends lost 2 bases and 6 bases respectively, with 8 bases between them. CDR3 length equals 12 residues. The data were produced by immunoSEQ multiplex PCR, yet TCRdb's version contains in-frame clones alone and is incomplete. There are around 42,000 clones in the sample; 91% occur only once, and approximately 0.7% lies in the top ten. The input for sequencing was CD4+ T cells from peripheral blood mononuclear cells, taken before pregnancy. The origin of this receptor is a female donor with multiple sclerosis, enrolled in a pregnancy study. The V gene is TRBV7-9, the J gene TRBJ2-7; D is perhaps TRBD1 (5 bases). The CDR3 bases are TGTGCCAGCAGCTTACAGGGTGGCGAGCAGTACTTC. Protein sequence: CASSLQGGEQYF.